The 21 T cell receptor beta chains given below trace back to one sample, sequenced in a study of OX40 agonist ivuxolimab in advanced cancers. Generated by immunoSEQ multiplex PCR, the TCRdb table keeps only in-frame clones and is missing some. Counted here are about 71,000 clones, approximately 94% occurring once; the ten biggest clones make up 15% to 17%. The source material was CD4+ or CD8+ T cells sorted from blood, sampled in a trial of the OX40 agonist ivuxolimab. These receptors were collected from an adult with an advanced solid tumor such as melanoma, head and neck, liver or kidney cancer.

The V gene is TRBV4-3, the J gene TRBJ2-7; no reliable D call. The CDR3 spans 13 residues. Germline V CDR1 and CDR2: LGHNA, YSLEER. V was shortened by 3 bases and J by 1 base, with 7 bases between the two germline ends. The CDR3 spells CASSQLESYEQYF. For the CDR3, the DNA is TGCGCCAGCAGCCAGCTAGAATCCTACGAGCAGTACTTC.

The rearrangement uses TRBV29-1 and TRBJ2-7; no clear D. Trimming left V 1 base short and J 6 bases short, with 13 bases between. This CDR3 is 13 amino acids long. Germline CDR1 reads SQVTM; CDR2 reads ANQGSEA. The CDR3 coding sequence is TGCAGCGTTGAAGGACACACCGCGGCCGAGCAGTACTTC. Its translation is CSVEGHTAAEQYF.

The chain couples TRBV19 to TRBJ1-5, with 9 bases identical to TRBD1. This CDR3 contains 15 residues. Trimming took 6 bases from V and 4 from J; bases not matched to a gene: 7. From germline, CDR1 is LNHDA and CDR2 SQIVND (reference sequence). This chain's CDR3 is CASRIRQGGNQPQHF. The CDR3 DNA reads as TGTGCCAGTAGGATACGACAGGGGGGAAATCAGCCCCAGCATTTT.

In DNA form, the CDR3 reads TGTGCCAGCAGCGCTCCGGGACAGGGGGCGGATTCGTCACCCCTCCACTTT. As protein: CASSAPGQGADSSPLHF. The chain links TRBV9 to TRBJ1-6; TRBD1 aligns across 12 bases. The CDR3 totals 17 residues. V shed 3 bases, J shed 10 bases, and the junction held 11 bases outside the gene matches. Looked up from germline, CDR1 is SGDLS and CDR2 is YYNGEE.

J is TRBJ2-1 and V is TRBV7-2; D is uncertain. CDR3 length equals 14 residues. V dropped 1 base and J dropped 4 bases, with 8 bases sitting between them. Germline-derived CDR1 and CDR2 are SGHTA and FQGNSA. Written as DNA, the CDR3 is TGTGCCAGCAGCTTAGGACTTCCATACAATGAGCAGTTCTTC. Protein product: CASSLGLPYNEQFF.

The V gene is TRBV28, the J gene TRBJ2-3; TRBD2 might be the D (5 bases). Per germline, CDR1 MDHEN and CDR2 SYDVKM. The germline V and J ends were trimmed by 2 bases and 2 bases, with 11 bases remaining between them. The CDR3 runs 15 residues. CDR3 nucleotide sequence: TGTGCCAGCAGTTTAGGGCTAGCTTTCACAGATACGCAGTATTTT. Encoded protein: CASSLGLAFTDTQYF.

The gene calls are TRBV4-1 and TRBJ1-2; no firm D call. Trimming removed 0 bases at V and 2 bases at J, with 19 bases between. The germline gives CDR1 MGHRA, CDR2 YSYEKL. The CDR3 contains 18 residues. The CDR3: CASSQENRPNPWNYGYTF. The CDR3 DNA reads as TGCGCCAGCAGCCAAGAAAATAGGCCAAACCCCTGGAACTATGGCTACACCTTC.

The gene calls are TRBV27 and TRBJ2-3, with D hard to call. Germline loops: CDR1 MNHEY, CDR2 SMNVEV (reference sequence). CDR3 length equals 16 residues. Trimming removed 6 bases from V and 1 base from J, with 17 bases in between. CDR3 loop: CASSRSLVIRTDTQYF. CDR3 nucleotide sequence: TGTGCCAGCAGCCGATCCTTGGTGATTCGCACAGATACGCAGTATTTT.

The chain recombines TRBV6-6 with TRBJ1-2, with unresolved D. V lost 2 bases, J lost 0 bases, and 4 bases lay in between. The CDR3 consists of 13 residues. Germline CDR1 is MNHNY and CDR2 is SVGAGI (reference sequence). The CDR3 loop reads CASSYESNYGYTF. In DNA, the CDR3 is TGTGCCAGCAGTTACGAGTCTAACTATGGCTACACCTTC.

This chain joins TRBV27 and TRBJ2-3; D not resolved. The length of the CDR3 is 16 residues. Deletions cut 10 bases from V and 0 bases from J, with 20 bases between. Germline CDR1 and CDR2: MNHEY and SMNVEV (reference sequence). The CDR3 sequence: CANPYLAGSSTDTQYF. The CDR3 nucleotides read TGTGCCAACCCTTACCTGGCCGGATCTAGCACAGATACGCAGTATTTT.

The rearrangement uses TRBV7-9 and TRBJ2-7, with D tentatively TRBD2 (6 bases). Germline CDR1 and CDR2: SEHNR and FQNEAQ (reference sequence). Trimming shortened V by 8 bases and J by 2 bases, and 10 bases separated the two germline ends. CDR3 length: 12 amino acids. In nucleotides, the CDR3 is TGTGCCAGCGGGACTGCTGCCTACGAGCAGTACTTC. Its translation is CASGTAAYEQYF.

This rearrangement joins TRBV4-3 to TRBJ1-2, with 7 bases lining up with TRBD1. Germline CDR1 is LGHNA and CDR2 is YSLEER. CDR3 length: 18 residues. V shed 0 bases and J 4 bases; nucleotides not matched to a gene: 14. CDR3 loop: CASSQDAKGASTLYGYTF. Written as DNA, the CDR3 is TGCGCCAGCAGCCAAGACGCGAAGGGGGCCTCAACCCTCTATGGCTACACCTTC.

CDR3 coding DNA: TGTGCCACCAGCCTGACAGGGTCTCTCTCCCGGAACACTGAAGCTTTCTTT. It yields the protein CATSLTGSLSRNTEAFF. The chain links TRBV15 to TRBJ1-1; TRBD1 agrees at 7 bases. V shed 5 bases and J 1 base; nucleotides not matched to a gene: 13. The CDR3 extends over 17 amino acids. Germline V gene lookup returns CDR1 LNHNV and CDR2 YYDKDF (reference sequence).

The chain is built from TRBV30 and TRBJ2-1; 8 bases fit TRBD2. Germline CDR1 reads GTSNPN; CDR2 reads SVGIG (reference sequence). The CDR3 contains 14 residues. V gave up 2 bases and J gave up 7 bases; unmatched junction bases: 7. The CDR3 sequence: CAWSNLAGGNEQFF. CDR3 coding DNA: TGTGCCTGGAGTAACCTAGCGGGTGGGAATGAGCAGTTCTTC.

This rearrangement joins TRBV6-6 to TRBJ2-1; a possible D gene is TRBD2 (6 bases). CDR1 is MNHNY and CDR2 is SVGAGI in the germline V gene (reference sequence). The CDR3 runs 14 residues. The ends were cut back, 4 bases at V and 8 bases at J, with 15 bases in the middle. CDR3 sequence reads: CASSSPTSRDEQFF. As DNA, the CDR3 is TGTGCCAGCAGTTCCCCGACTAGTCGGGATGAGCAGTTCTTC.

The table lists this clone with a few counts. Here the CDR3 reads CASSFDQNTEAFF. CDR3 bases: TGTGCCAGCAGCTTTGATCAGAACACTGAAGCTTTCTTT. V gene TRBV11-2 combines with J gene TRBJ1-1; D not resolved. Germline CDR1 and CDR2: SGHAT and FQNNGV. Trimming cost V 3 bases and J 1 base, with 6 bases left between them. There are 13 residues in the CDR3.

The rearrangement links TRBV28 to TRBJ2-3; 7 bases are a match to TRBD2. J was trimmed by 0 bases and V by 2 bases; bases with no gene match: 8. CDR1 and CDR2 (germline): MDHEN, SYDVKM. The CDR3 length is 17 residues. CDR3 nucleotide sequence: TGTGCCAGCAGTTTACTGTCTAGCGGAACTAGCACAGATACGCAGTATTTT. Residues: CASSLLSSGTSTDTQYF.

The gene calls are TRBV5-6 and TRBJ1-5; possible D gene TRBD1, 5 bases. This CDR3 has 16 amino acids. Trimming took 1 base from V and 3 from J, leaving 14 bases between them. CDR1 and CDR2 (germline): SGHDT, YYEEEE. The CDR3 sequence is CASSLFGRGLNQPQHF. In DNA, the CDR3 is TGTGCCAGCAGCTTGTTTGGGCGGGGCCTCAATCAGCCCCAGCATTTT.

The rearrangement links TRBV27 to TRBJ2-7; D is possibly TRBD2 (5 bases). The CDR3 has 14 residues. V was clipped by 6 bases and J by 7 bases, with 19 bases between them. Per the germline V gene, CDR1 is MNHEY and CDR2 is SMNVEV (reference sequence). CDR3 region: CASRPPNSPGEQYF. The CDR3 bases are TGTGCCAGCAGGCCACCCAATTCACCGGGGGAGCAGTACTTC.

The chain links TRBV30 to TRBJ1-3, with TRBD1 matching over 7 bases. With 3 bases clipped from V and 0 bases from J, the junction kept 14 bases outside the gene matches. The CDR3 has 18 residues. CDR1 and CDR2 from the germline V gene are GTSNPN and SVGIG (reference sequence). Here the CDR3 reads CAWSVSGGILPSGNTIYF. The CDR3 region has the DNA TGTGCCTGGAGCGTTTCAGGGGGTATACTTCCCTCTGGAAACACCATATATTTT.

The genes are TRBV9 and TRBJ2-5, with TRBD1 matching over 12 bases. The V segment lost 4 bases and the J segment 4 bases; nucleotides outside the gene matches: 11. This CDR3 region has 17 residues. Germline loops: CDR1 SGDLS, CDR2 YYNGEE. CDR3 region: CASSSTAGTGGGETQYF. In DNA, the CDR3 is TGTGCCAGCAGCTCCACAGCCGGGACAGGGGGCGGAGAGACCCAGTACTTC.